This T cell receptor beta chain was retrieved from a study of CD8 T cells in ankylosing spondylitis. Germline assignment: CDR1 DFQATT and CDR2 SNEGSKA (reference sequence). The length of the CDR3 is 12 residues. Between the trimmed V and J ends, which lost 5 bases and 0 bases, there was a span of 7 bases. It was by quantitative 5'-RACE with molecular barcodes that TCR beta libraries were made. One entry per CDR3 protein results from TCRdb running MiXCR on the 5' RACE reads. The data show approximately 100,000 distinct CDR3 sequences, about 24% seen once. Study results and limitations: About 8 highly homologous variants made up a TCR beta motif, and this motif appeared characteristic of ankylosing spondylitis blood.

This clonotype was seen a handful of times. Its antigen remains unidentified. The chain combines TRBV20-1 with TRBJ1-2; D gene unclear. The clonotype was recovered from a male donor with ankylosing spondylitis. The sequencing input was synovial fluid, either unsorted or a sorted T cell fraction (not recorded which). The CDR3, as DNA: TGCAGTGCTGGGCAGGCTAACTATGGCTACACCTTC. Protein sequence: CSAGQANYGYTF.